The 25 T cell receptor beta chains below were found in one sample sequenced in a study of blood T cell repertoires in COVID-19. Clones were sequenced by immunoSEQ multiplex PCR, and TCRdb holds only the in-frame ones, with some missing. The sample carries about 120,000 clones, 70% to 85% recorded once. Specimen: peripheral blood. These receptors all come from a woman aged 70-85 years with acute or convalescent COVID-19.

The chain is built from TRBV9 and TRBJ2-5; 8 bases agree with TRBD2. This CDR3 is built from 13 residues. Germline V gene sequence: CDR1 SGDLS, CDR2 YYNGEE. Unmatched junction bases numbered 5, after V lost 4 bases and J lost 6 bases. The CDR3 nucleotides read TGTGCCAGCAGCCCCGGGGGGGGGAAGACCCAGTACTTC. Its protein product is CASSPGGGKTQYF.

J is TRBJ1-3 and V is TRBV24-1, with TRBD1 matching over 10 bases. CDR1 KGHDR and CDR2 SFDVKD come from the germline V gene. CDR3 length: 19 amino acids. The J segment lost 0 bases and the V segment lost 1 base, leaving 8 bases of the junction unmatched. CDR3 region: CATSDLFGDRGHSGNTIYF. CDR3 nucleotides: TGTGCCACCAGTGATTTATTTGGAGACAGGGGGCACTCTGGAAACACCATATATTTT.

The V gene is TRBV28, the J gene TRBJ1-4; D is uncertain. The CDR3 spans 12 residues. Germline loops: CDR1 MDHEN, CDR2 SYDVKM. Trimming stripped 7 bases from V and 8 bases from J, with 11 bases between. The CDR3 loop is CASKQGSEKLFF. The CDR3 nucleotides read TGTGCCAGCAAGCAAGGGAGCGAAAAACTGTTTTTT.

This sequence joins TRBV3-1 (or the pseudogene TRBV3-2) and TRBJ2-1; D possibly corresponds to TRBD2 (6 bases). This CDR3 comprises 15 residues. The germline CDR1 and CDR2 sequences are LGHDT and YNNKEL (reference sequence). Trimming stripped 1 base from V and 5 bases from J, with 12 bases between. The CDR3 region is CASSQVGTSHNEQFF. In nucleotides, the CDR3 is TGTGCCAGCAGCCAAGTTGGGACTTCCCACAATGAGCAGTTCTTC.

This clone was recorded a few times. The gene calls are TRBV12-3 or TRBV12-4 and TRBJ2-3; D possibly corresponds to TRBD2 (5 bases). This CDR3 is built from 12 residues. V gave up 5 bases and J gave up 9 bases, with 12 bases separating them. The CDR3 protein is CASSLSGGTQYF. The CDR3 DNA reads TGTGCCAGCAGTCTGAGCGGTGGCACGCAGTATTTT.

In this sample, this clone turned up a few times. The chain couples TRBV6-1 to TRBJ2-2, with 9 bases that match TRBD2. This CDR3 comprises 16 residues. Losses at the gene ends were 4 bases for V and 6 bases for J; bases not matched to a gene: 9. The germline V gene encodes CDR1 MNHNS and CDR2 SASEGT. The CDR3 bases are TGTGCCAGCAGTGGCCCTGGCGGGGGGGTGTCCGGGGAGCTGTTTTTT. The encoded protein is CASSGPGGGVSGELFF.

V and J are TRBV7-8 and TRBJ2-3, with 9 bases fitting TRBD2. V lost 5 bases, J lost 4 bases, and 4 bases stayed unmatched. The CDR3 runs 14 residues. Germline-derived CDR1 and CDR2 are SGHVS and FQNEAQ. The CDR3 DNA is TGTGCCAGCAGCACGGGACTAGCTCCAGATACGCAGTATTTT. Its protein product is CASSTGLAPDTQYF.

The J gene is TRBJ1-5, the V gene TRBV3-1 (or the pseudogene TRBV3-2); D unclear. V shed 4 bases and J shed 3 bases, with 10 bases lying between them. This CDR3 region has 14 residues. From germline, CDR1 is LGHDT and CDR2 YNNKEL (reference sequence). The CDR3 sequence: CASSLWANNQPQHF. The CDR3 nucleotides are TGTGCCAGCAGCCTTTGGGCCAACAATCAGCCCCAGCATTTT.

The chain combines TRBV4-3 with TRBJ1-1; tentatively, D is TRBD1 (6 bases). Looked up from germline, CDR1 is LGHNA and CDR2 is YSLEER. The V gene lost 0 bases and the J gene lost 4 bases, with 9 bases spanning the gap. The CDR3 sequence is 14 residues long. Written as DNA, the CDR3 is TGCGCCAGCAGCCAAGAAGGGGGTTCCACTGAAGCTTTCTTT. It specifies CASSQEGGSTEAFF.

The V gene is TRBV7-8, the J gene TRBJ1-2; D is unresolved. Trimming took off 1 base at V and 4 bases at J, with 13 bases between the two ends. The CDR3 contains 15 residues. Germline V CDR1 and CDR2: SGHVS, FQNEAQ. The CDR3 DNA follows: TGTGCCAGCAGCTTAGTGCGGCTCCCGGCCTATGGCTACACCTTC. Translating gives CASSLVRLPAYGYTF.

The V and J genes are TRBV2 and TRBJ1-1, with D unresolved. Germline CDR1 reads SNHLY; CDR2 reads FYNNEI. This CDR3 comprises 11 residues. Trimming stripped 4 bases from V and 7 bases from J, with 7 bases between. The CDR3, as DNA: TGTGCCAGCAGTGTCGCGGATGAAGCTTTCTTT. Its protein is CASSVADEAFF.

The chain uses TRBV11-3 and TRBJ2-5, with D possibly matching TRBD1 (6 bases). This CDR3 region has 14 residues. Per germline, CDR1 SGHNT and CDR2 YENEEA. Trimming took off 4 bases at V and 1 base at J, with 10 bases between the two ends. The CDR3 is CASSSLTGQETQYF. CDR3 DNA sequence: TGTGCCAGCAGCTCCTTGACAGGCCAAGAGACCCAGTACTTC.

The chain recombines TRBV27 with TRBJ1-4; D is perhaps TRBD1 (6 bases). The CDR3 runs to 12 residues. The V and J ends lost 3 bases and 7 bases respectively, with 6 bases between them. The germline V gene has CDR1 MNHEY and CDR2 SMNVEV (reference sequence). The chain's CDR3 is CASSFRGEKLFF. CDR3 DNA sequence: TGTGCCAGCAGTTTCAGGGGTGAAAAACTGTTTTTT.

V and J are TRBV19 and TRBJ1-1; 7 nucleotides match TRBD1. V lost 5 bases to trimming and J lost 9 bases; unmatched junction nucleotides: 6. The CDR3 runs to 12 residues. Germline CDR1 is LNHDA and CDR2 is SQIVND (reference sequence). The DNA for the CDR3 is TGTGCCAGTAGTTCCGAGACAGGGAAAGCTTTCTTT. Amino acids: CASSSETGKAFF.

This rearrangement joins TRBV10-3 to TRBJ2-1; no definite D call. V was pared by 2 bases and J by 0 bases, with 11 bases between. The CDR3 extends over 16 amino acids. The germline CDR1 and CDR2 sequences are ENHRY and SYGVKD. The CDR3 region has the DNA TGTGCCATCAGTGAGCCCACAGTGAGCTCCTACAATGAGCAGTTCTTC. Translation gives CAISEPTVSSYNEQFF.

The CDR3 is CASRRGTSGDVYEQYF. The CDR3 coding sequence is TGTGCCAGCAGGAGGGGGACTAGCGGGGATGTTTACGAGCAGTACTTC. The gene calls are TRBV27 and TRBJ2-7, with 13 bases that match TRBD2. V lost 6 bases and J lost 4; bases outside the gene matches: 9. The CDR3 length is 16 residues. CDR1 is MNHEY and CDR2 is SMNVEV in the germline V gene (reference sequence).

The V call is TRBV6-4, the J call TRBJ2-3; the D gene is possibly TRBD1 (6 bases). The germline gives CDR1 MRHNA, CDR2 SNTAGT. The V gene lost 8 bases and the J gene lost 6 bases, with 15 bases spanning the gap. The CDR3 is 13 residues long. The CDR3 sequence is CASLRGSLDTQYF. DNA for the CDR3: TGTGCCAGCCTCAGGGGCAGTTTGGATACGCAGTATTTT.

V usage is TRBV9 and J usage is TRBJ2-2; 9 nucleotides line up with TRBD1. The CDR3 covers 16 residues. The V and J ends lost 4 bases and 6 bases, in that order; junction bases with no gene match: 10. Per germline, CDR1 SGDLS and CDR2 YYNGEE. CDR3 bases: TGTGCCAGCAGCATCCGGGACAGGGAATGGTCCGGGGAGCTGTTTTTT. The encoded protein is CASSIRDREWSGELFF.

This CDR3 reads CASSSSSGGLTGELFF. The CDR3 DNA is TGTGCCAGCAGCTCCTCTAGCGGGGGCCTCACCGGGGAGCTGTTTTTT. V is TRBV7-6 and J is TRBJ2-2; 10 bases line up with TRBD2. CDR1 and CDR2 (germline): SGHVS, FNYEAQ. With 4 bases clipped from V and 4 bases from J, the junction kept 6 bases outside the gene matches. The CDR3 runs to 16 residues.

The rearrangement links TRBV19 to TRBJ2-7; tentatively, D is TRBD2 (5 bases). Per the germline V gene, CDR1 is LNHDA and CDR2 is SQIVND (reference sequence). The CDR3 has 13 amino acids. The V gene lost 3 bases and the J gene lost 3 bases, with 9 bases spanning the gap. CDR3 coding DNA: TGTGCCAGTAGTATCCGCCGGGGCTACGAGCAGTACGTC. It encodes CASSIRRGYEQYV.

The rearrangement joins TRBV5-5 to TRBJ1-4, with TRBD1 matching over 8 bases. The CDR3 spans 16 residues. Germline CDR1 SGHKS, CDR2 YYEKEE (reference sequence). With 5 bases clipped from V and 5 bases from J, the junction kept 11 bases outside the gene matches. Here the CDR3 reads CASSPNPTGANEKLFF. The DNA for the CDR3 is TGTGCCAGCAGTCCCAACCCGACAGGGGCGAATGAAAAACTGTTTTTT.

The J gene is TRBJ2-2, the V gene TRBV19; D may be TRBD1 (6 bases). Germline loops: CDR1 LNHDA, CDR2 SQIVND (reference sequence). Trimming removed 4 bases from V and 0 bases from J, with 12 bases in between. The CDR3 loop spans 16 amino acids. CDR3 region: CASSRPDRPNTGELFF. The CDR3, as DNA: TGTGCCAGTAGTAGGCCAGACAGGCCGAACACCGGGGAGCTGTTTTTT.

The chain is built from TRBV11-3 and TRBJ2-7; 8 nucleotides align to TRBD2. Per the germline V gene, CDR1 is SGHNT and CDR2 is YENEEA. This CDR3 region has 13 residues. Here the CDR3 reads CASSPGTRTFLSV. The CDR3 bases are TGTGCCAGCAGCCCCGGGACTAGGACCTTTCTAAGCGTC.

This rearrangement joins TRBV6-6 to TRBJ2-7; 12 nucleotides line up with TRBD1. Germline trimming cut 5 bases from V and 4 bases from J; bases unmatched to any gene: 15. The length of the CDR3 is 18 residues. Germline V gives CDR1 MNHNY, CDR2 SVGAGI (reference sequence). The CDR3 protein is CASSPPPGQGARWYEQYF. The DNA for the CDR3 is TGTGCCAGCAGTCCTCCTCCGGGACAGGGGGCGCGTTGGTACGAGCAGTACTTC.

This rearrangement joins TRBV14 to TRBJ2-2, with D possibly being TRBD2 (5 bases). Looked up from germline, CDR1 is SGHDN and CDR2 is FVKESK. This CDR3 has 17 residues. Between the trimmed V and J ends, which lost 1 base and 6 bases, there was a span of 18 bases. As DNA, the CDR3 is TGTGCCAGCAGCCAAGTAACGGCAGGCGGGTTTCCCGGGGAGCTGTTTTTT. It translates to CASSQVTAGGFPGELFF.